Following are 20 T cell receptor beta chains from one sample sequenced in a study of T cell repertoires in cytomegalovirus infection. TCRdb re-called the reads through MiXCR, storing one row per CDR3 protein. The sample gives some 160,000 distinct CDR3 sequences, roughly 15% of which show up once; roughly a sixth is in the top ten. Sequenced: CD8+ T cells from PBMCs. Receptors originate from a human donor in good health (CMV status not recorded). Some clones in this sample may be carry-over from other donors' samples.

This clonotype has a handful of counts. The rearrangement uses TRBV27 and TRBJ2-1, with TRBD2 as a possible D gene (5 bases). The germline V gene encodes CDR1 MNHEY and CDR2 SMNVEV (reference sequence). This CDR3 is 15 amino acids long. Trimming cost V 5 bases and J 1 base, with 12 bases left between them. DNA for the CDR3: TGTGCCAGCAGTCTCACTAGGCCATCCTACAATGAGCAGTTCTTC. Translating gives CASSLTRPSYNEQFF.

The sample holds many counts of this clonotype. V is TRBV28 and J is TRBJ2-1; 10 bases map to TRBD2. Germline lookup yields CDR1 MDHEN and CDR2 SYDVKM. The J segment lost 5 bases and the V segment lost 6 bases, leaving 7 bases of the junction unmatched. This CDR3 region has 15 residues. CDR3 sequence: CASSLAGGMDNEQFF. CDR3 in DNA: TGTGCCAGCAGCTTAGCGGGAGGAATGGACAATGAGCAGTTCTTC.

This clonotype was counted only a few times. The J gene is TRBJ2-7, the V gene TRBV11-2, with D perhaps matching TRBD1 or TRBD2 (5 bases each). Trimming took off 7 bases at V and 7 bases at J, with 17 bases between the two ends. The CDR3 is 13 amino acids. The V gene's germline CDR1 is SGHAT and CDR2 FQNNGV. The CDR3 protein is CASMGPGPGEQYF. The CDR3 bases are TGTGCCAGCATGGGACCGGGGCCGGGGGAGCAGTACTTC.

The J gene is TRBJ2-1, the V gene TRBV7-2; 7 nucleotides match TRBD1. The J segment lost 6 bases and the V segment lost 4 bases, leaving 15 bases of the junction unmatched. Germline loops: CDR1 SGHTA, CDR2 FQGNSA. The CDR3 extends over 17 amino acids. CDR3 DNA sequence: TGTGCCAGCAGCTCCCTGCACAGGGACAGAGAGCTCAATGAGCAGTTCTTC. This translates into CASSSLHRDRELNEQFF.

The gene calls are TRBV29-1 and TRBJ2-7; D not resolved. The CDR3 loop spans 14 amino acids. CDR1 and CDR2 (germline): SQVTM, ANQGSEA. V was cut by 0 bases and J by 2 bases, with 11 bases left in between. CDR3 protein: CSVEDVGGTYEQYF. Here the CDR3 DNA reads TGCAGCGTTGAAGATGTCGGCGGTACCTACGAGCAGTACTTC.

The rearrangement joins TRBV28 to TRBJ2-3, with a possible D match to TRBD2 (6 bases). Per germline, CDR1 MDHEN and CDR2 SYDVKM. Trimming took 6 bases from V and 0 from J, leaving 13 bases between them. The CDR3 has 15 amino acids. The CDR3 here is CASSPRAGSTDTQYF. CDR3 nucleotides: TGTGCCAGCAGCCCTCGGGCGGGGAGCACAGATACGCAGTATTTT. The whole variable domain, filled in from reference TRBV28 and TRBJ2-3, reads DVKVTQSSRYLVKRTGEKVFLECVQDMDHENMFWYRQDPGLGLRLIYFSYDVKMKEKGDIPEGYSVSREKKERFSLILESASTNQTSMYLCASSPRAGSTDTQYFGPGTRLTVL.

J is TRBJ1-2 and V is TRBV12-3 or TRBV12-4; no reliable D call. V gave up 5 bases and J gave up 8 bases, with 12 bases separating them. CDR3 length: 12 amino acids. CDR3: CASSRGSKGYTF. The CDR3 DNA reads TGTGCCAGCAGTCGCGGGTCCAAAGGCTACACCTTC.

This clonotype was seen a few times. V gene TRBV7-2 combines with J gene TRBJ1-2; 7 bases fit TRBD1. Germline assignment: CDR1 SGHTA and CDR2 FQGNSA. After removal of 8 bases from V and 3 bases from J, the junction contained 12 bases not matched to a gene. This CDR3 is 15 amino acids long. CDR3 loop: CASQSEGAVDYGYTF. CDR3 nucleotide sequence: TGTGCCAGCCAAAGTGAGGGGGCTGTGGACTATGGCTACACCTTC.

This clonotype was picked up a small number of times. The V gene is TRBV7-2, the J gene TRBJ2-2; weak D call: TRBD2 (6 bases). CDR1 SGHTA and CDR2 FQGNSA come from the germline V gene. The CDR3 is made up of 14 amino acids. V was trimmed by 5 bases and J by 6 bases, leaving 13 bases between them. In DNA form, the CDR3 reads TGTGCCAGCAGCCTGCGCAGGGAGGCCGGGGAGCTGTTTTTT. Encoded protein: CASSLRREAGELFF.

The rearrangement links TRBV29-1 to TRBJ1-1; 11 bases align to TRBD1. This CDR3 is 13 amino acids long. The trim removed 5 bases at V and 3 bases at J, leaving 2 bases unmatched. Germline V gives CDR1 SQVTM, CDR2 ANQGSEA. The CDR3 sequence is CSVPGQGDTEAFF. The CDR3 DNA reads TGCAGCGTTCCGGGACAGGGGGACACTGAAGCTTTCTTT.

This clonotype was counted between two and nine times. The gene calls are TRBV29-1 and TRBJ2-7; D is uncertain. V lost 6 bases, J lost 0 bases, and 9 bases lay in between. The CDR3 loop spans 12 amino acids. The germline gives CDR1 SQVTM, CDR2 ANQGSEA. CDR3 coding DNA: TGCAGCGTCATGTATTCCTCCTACGAGCAGTACTTC. It encodes CSVMYSSYEQYF.

This chain joins TRBV12-3 or TRBV12-4 and TRBJ1-1, with D maybe TRBD1 (5 bases). The CDR3 has 15 amino acids. Trimming stripped 6 bases from V and 4 bases from J, with 18 bases between. The CDR3 sequence: CASRPKGQGRTEAFF. The DNA of the CDR3 is TGTGCCAGCAGACCCAAGGGGCAAGGGCGCACTGAAGCTTTCTTT.

The J gene is TRBJ1-2, the V gene TRBV27, with D tentatively TRBD1 (6 bases). V was clipped by 4 bases and J by 6 bases, with 15 bases between them. The CDR3 totals 14 residues. The germline gives CDR1 MNHEY, CDR2 SMNVEV (reference sequence). CDR3 amino acids: CASSYGSQGNGYTF. The CDR3 DNA is TGTGCCAGCAGTTATGGATCACAGGGTAATGGCTACACCTTC.

This clonotype occurred a few times. This rearrangement joins TRBV9 to TRBJ2-3, with a tentative D call TRBD2 (6 bases). This CDR3 contains 18 residues. Germline loops: CDR1 SGDLS, CDR2 YYNGEE. Trimming cost V 0 bases and J 2 bases, with 19 bases left between them. In DNA, the CDR3 is TGTGCCAGCAGCGTAGCTCAGGGTCTAGCGAGTCTCACAGATACGCAGTATTTT. Translated, it gives CASSVAQGLASLTDTQYF.

The chain joins TRBV11-2 to TRBJ2-1; 8 nucleotides align to TRBD1. The germline CDR1 and CDR2 sequences are SGHAT and FQNNGV. V trimming: 1 base; J trimming: 6 bases; junction bases outside the gene matches: 5. This CDR3 is 15 amino acids long. The CDR3 sequence is CASSLGQGSPNEQFF. The DNA of the CDR3 is TGTGCCAGCAGCTTAGGACAGGGGAGTCCCAATGAGCAGTTCTTC.

This clonotype was recorded a few times. The chain has TRBV20-1 and TRBJ2-4; D call uncertain. The germline gives CDR1 DFQATT, CDR2 SNEGSKA (reference sequence). Trimming removed 0 bases from V and 0 bases from J, with 9 bases in between. This CDR3 region has 15 residues. The CDR3 loop is CSARDLSLAKNIQYF. The CDR3, as DNA: TGCAGTGCTAGAGATCTCTCTCTAGCCAAAAACATTCAGTACTTC.

The sample holds a few counts of this clonotype. V is TRBV27 and J is TRBJ2-5, with 8 nucleotides matching TRBD1. In germline, CDR1 is MNHEY, CDR2 SMNVEV (reference sequence). The CDR3 is made up of 16 amino acids. J gave up 6 bases and V 2 bases, and 11 bases lay outside the gene matches. Here the CDR3 DNA reads TGTGCCAGCAGTTTAATTCGGACAGGGAACACACAGACCCAGTACTTC. Its protein is CASSLIRTGNTQTQYF.

This clonotype was picked up many times. This chain joins TRBV7-3 and TRBJ2-7; D tentatively reads TRBD1 or TRBD2 (5 bases each). With 4 bases removed from V and 3 bases from J, the gap between germline ends came to 13 bases. This CDR3 region has 14 residues. The germline CDR1 and CDR2 sequences are SGHTA and FQGTGA. Here the CDR3 DNA reads TGTGCCAGCAGCTATTCCGGGACCAACTACGAGCAGTACTTC. As protein: CASSYSGTNYEQYF.

The rearrangement uses TRBV5-1 and TRBJ1-1, with 7 positions matching TRBD1. The germline V gene has CDR1 SGHRS and CDR2 YFSETQ. The CDR3 runs 15 residues. Trimming at V came to 0 bases and at J to 4 bases, leaving 6 bases not matched to a gene. CDR3 protein: CASSLVEGASTEAFF. The DNA for the CDR3 is TGCGCCAGCAGCTTGGTAGAGGGGGCGAGCACTGAAGCTTTCTTT.

The chain combines TRBV5-6 with TRBJ2-3, with 10 bases that match TRBD1. The junction had 3 bases not matched to a gene; V was cut back by 2 bases and J by 3 bases. This CDR3 comprises 15 residues. Germline CDR1 reads SGHDT; CDR2 reads YYEEEE. The CDR3 DNA sequence: TGTGCCAGCAGCTTCGGGACAGGGGCAACAGATACGCAGTATTTT. Translated, it gives CASSFGTGATDTQYF.